The 27 T cell receptor beta chains reported below all come from one sample, sequenced in a study of OX40 agonist ivuxolimab in advanced cancers. TCRdb's table, derived via immunoSEQ multiplex PCR, lists solely in-frame clones and lacks some. The sample has roughly 60,000 clones, around 80% seen once. The sample here was CD4+ or CD8+ T cells sorted from blood, taken in a trial of the OX40 agonist ivuxolimab. These receptor sequences come from an adult with an advanced solid tumor such as melanoma, head and neck, liver or kidney cancer.

There are a few counts of this clone. The gene calls are TRBV20-1 and TRBJ2-1; D not resolved. This CDR3 has 11 residues. The germline V gene encodes CDR1 DFQATT and CDR2 SNEGSKA (reference sequence). V lost 6 bases and J 8 bases, leaving 11 bases between the germline ends. The CDR3 DNA reads TGCAGTGCGTCCAGTACTGATGAGCAGTTCTTC. Its translation is CSASSTDEQFF.

The V call is TRBV7-3, the J call TRBJ2-1; weak D call: TRBD2 (5 bases). CDR1 is SGHTA, CDR2 FQGTGA, per germline. This CDR3 spans 14 amino acids. With 2 bases removed from V and 1 base from J, the gap between germline ends came to 6 bases. The CDR3 DNA reads as TGTGCCAGCAGCTTACTAGCATCCTACAATGAGCAGTTCTTC. Its protein is CASSLLASYNEQFF.

V is TRBV25-1 and J is TRBJ2-3; possible D gene TRBD2, 6 bases. Germline V gene data show CDR1 as MGHDK and CDR2 as SYGVNS. This CDR3 is built from 15 residues. Trimming removed 6 bases at V and 0 bases at J, with 13 bases between. The CDR3 bases are TGTGCCAGCAGCATGTGGCGGGGAAGCACAGATACGCAGTATTTT. Its translation: CASSMWRGSTDTQYF. Full variable domain (missing parts from reference TRBV25-1 and TRBJ2-3): EADIYQTPRYLVIGTGKKITLECSQTMGHDKMYWYQQDPGMELHLIHYSYGVNSTEKGDLSSESTVSRIRTEHFPLTLESARPSHTSQYLCASSMWRGSTDTQYFGPGTRLTVL.

The chain has TRBV7-2 and TRBJ1-2; perhaps TRBD1 as D (5 bases). V shed 1 base and J shed 5 bases, with 11 bases lying between them. The CDR3 spans 14 residues. The germline V gene encodes CDR1 SGHTA and CDR2 FQGNSA. The DNA of the CDR3 is TGTGCCAGCAGCTTAGAAACAGGCGGTTATGGCTACACCTTC. Protein sequence: CASSLETGGYGYTF.

CDR3 in DNA: TGCGCCAGCAGCTTGGCCCCACATAGCTCTGGAAACACCATATATTTT. Translating it yields CASSLAPHSSGNTIYF. V is TRBV5-1 and J is TRBJ1-3; the D is unclear. V was cut by 0 bases and J by 0 bases, with 10 bases left in between. CDR3 size: 16 residues. Germline V gene data show CDR1 as SGHRS and CDR2 as YFSETQ.

The V gene is TRBV18, the J gene TRBJ2-2; the D is unclear. The CDR3 sequence is 14 residues long. CDR1 is KGHSH and CDR2 is LQKENI in the germline V gene. The V end was cut by 1 base, the J end by 3 bases, with 6 bases between. This CDR3 reads CASSPRQDTGELFF. CDR3 DNA: TGTGCCAGCTCACCACGGCAGGACACCGGGGAGCTGTTTTTT.

This sequence joins TRBV2 and TRBJ1-1; D uncertain. Trimming cost V 6 bases and J 1 base, with 9 bases left between them. The CDR3 sequence is 13 residues long. Germline CDR1 is SNHLY and CDR2 is FYNNEI. This CDR3 is CASRSQENTEAFF. The CDR3, as DNA: TGTGCCAGCAGGTCCCAGGAGAACACTGAAGCTTTCTTT.

In its sample, this clone was seen once. V gene TRBV7-3 combines with J gene TRBJ2-1; D uncertain. This CDR3 spans 16 amino acids. The V and J ends lost 0 bases and 4 bases respectively, with 13 bases between them. Germline V gives CDR1 SGHTA, CDR2 FQGTGA. CDR3 in amino acids: CASSLTITYPYNEQFF. CDR3 nucleotides: TGTGCCAGCAGCTTAACGATAACTTACCCATACAATGAGCAGTTCTTC.

By frequency in the sample, this clone is medium-sized. This sequence joins TRBV6-1 and TRBJ1-2; D possibly corresponds to TRBD1 (5 bases). The CDR3 is made up of 16 amino acids. Germline lookup yields CDR1 MNHNS and CDR2 SASEGT. The V end lost 2 bases, the J end lost 4 bases, and 17 bases lay between the germline ends. CDR3: CASSERAGTEGYGYTF. The CDR3 coding sequence is TGTGCCAGCAGTGAACGGGCGGGGACGGAGGGCTATGGCTACACCTTC.

This clone has only one observation. The chain is built from TRBV18 and TRBJ2-1, with 13 positions matching TRBD2. The CDR3 is made up of 15 amino acids. V lost 3 bases to trimming and J lost 7 bases; unmatched junction nucleotides: 3. From germline, CDR1 is KGHSH and CDR2 LQKENI. Written as DNA, the CDR3 is TGTGCCAGCTCACCCACTAGCGGGAGGGGGAATGAGCAGTTCTTC. Amino acids: CASSPTSGRGNEQFF.

This clone came up a few times. The gene calls are TRBV7-2 and TRBJ2-3; 8 nucleotides match TRBD1. Germline lookup yields CDR1 SGHTA and CDR2 FQGNSA. The V and J ends lost 2 bases and 1 base, in that order; junction bases with no gene match: 8. This CDR3 comprises 17 residues. Here the CDR3 DNA reads TGTGCCAGCAGCTTAAGGGGGCAGGGACAGGGCACAGATACGCAGTATTTT. Translating gives CASSLRGQGQGTDTQYF.

This clone was seen a single time. The J gene is TRBJ2-5, the V gene TRBV15, with D perhaps TRBD2 (5 bases). Deletions cut 2 bases from V and 11 bases from J, with 15 bases between. The CDR3 sequence is 13 residues long. Germline V gene data show CDR1 as LNHNV and CDR2 as YYDKDF (reference sequence). The CDR3 sequence is CATSRNGLEEQYF. DNA for the CDR3: TGTGCCACCAGCAGAAATGGCCTGGAGGAGCAGTACTTC.

A word on this clone: This CDR3 is also generated by other DNA sequences in the sample. This sequence joins TRBV4-1 and TRBJ1-1, with D possibly TRBD1 on 5 matching bases. The CDR3 sequence is 14 residues long. The V gene lost 0 bases and the J gene lost 1 base, with 6 bases spanning the gap. Germline assignment: CDR1 MGHRA and CDR2 YSYEKL. CDR3 protein: CASSQEQANTEAFF. The CDR3 nucleotides are TGCGCCAGCAGCCAAGAACAGGCGAACACTGAAGCTTTCTTT.

Here the CDR3 DNA reads TGTGCCAGCAGTGACCCCCCGTTTGACAGGGAATCCTACAATGAGCAGTTCTTC. It yields the protein CASSDPPFDRESYNEQFF. The chain uses TRBV6-1 and TRBJ2-1; 7 nucleotides match TRBD1. Germline V gene sequence: CDR1 MNHNS, CDR2 SASEGT. The CDR3 consists of 18 residues. With V trimmed by 3 bases and J by 1 base, 12 bases remained unmatched.

This chain connects TRBV7-2 to TRBJ1-5; D unclear. V was cut by 2 bases and J by 1 base, with 12 bases left in between. The V gene's germline CDR1 is SGHTA and CDR2 FQGNSA. The CDR3 sequence is 16 residues long. CDR3 DNA: TGTGCCAGCAGCTTAATGGTATCCGGCAGCAATCAGCCCCAGCATTTT. This translates into CASSLMVSGSNQPQHF.

This chain connects TRBV27 to TRBJ2-2; 12 bases are shared with TRBD2. The V and J ends lost 5 bases and 5 bases, in that order; junction bases with no gene match: 9. The CDR3 loop spans 17 amino acids. The germline V gene encodes CDR1 MNHEY and CDR2 SMNVEV (reference sequence). CDR3 loop: CASSPLAGGRNTGELFF. The CDR3 DNA reads as TGTGCCAGCAGTCCGCTAGCGGGAGGGCGGAATACCGGGGAGCTGTTTTTT.

The chain couples TRBV20-1 to TRBJ2-1; D is possibly TRBD1 (6 bases). Germline loops: CDR1 DFQATT, CDR2 SNEGSKA (reference sequence). V lost 5 bases to trimming and J lost 10 bases, with 12 bases between them. This CDR3 comprises 11 residues. CDR3: CSAQGHGEQFF. CDR3 DNA sequence: TGCAGTGCTCAGGGGCATGGGGAGCAGTTCTTC.

This clone was recorded once. This chain joins TRBV18 and TRBJ2-1, with D possibly being TRBD2 (6 bases). The V gene's germline CDR1 is KGHSH and CDR2 LQKENI. V shed 5 bases and J shed 5 bases, with 10 bases lying between them. This CDR3 contains 13 residues. The CDR3 protein is CASSTDYNNEQFF. DNA of the CDR3: TGTGCCAGCTCAACGGACTACAACAATGAGCAGTTCTTC.

The V call is TRBV18, the J call TRBJ2-1, with D perhaps given as TRBD1 or TRBD2 (5 bases each). Germline CDR1 and CDR2: KGHSH and LQKENI. The CDR3 sequence is 16 residues long. The V gene lost 1 base and the J gene lost 5 bases, with 15 bases spanning the gap. The CDR3 nucleotides read TGTGCCAGCTCACCACTGAATAGGGGAGAGCACAATGAGCAGTTCTTC. As protein: CASSPLNRGEHNEQFF.

The chain carries TRBV4-2 and TRBJ2-4; TRBD2 matches at 10 bases. Germline assignment: CDR1 LGHNA and CDR2 YNFKEQ. With 2 bases clipped from V and 5 bases from J, the junction kept 3 bases outside the gene matches. The CDR3 runs 15 residues. CDR3 region: CASSQWLAGENIQYF. The DNA of the CDR3 is TGTGCCAGCAGCCAATGGCTAGCGGGGGAAAACATTCAGTACTTC.

J is TRBJ1-1 and V is TRBV11-3; D is unclear. Germline CDR1 and CDR2: SGHNT and YENEEA. The CDR3 length is 15 residues. V was pared by 0 bases and J by 3 bases, with 11 bases between. The CDR3 sequence is CASSLEVGRDTEAFF. The CDR3 nucleotides read TGTGCCAGCAGCTTAGAGGTGGGGAGGGACACTGAAGCTTTCTTT.

Remarks on this clone: This sample also contains other DNA sequences that code for the same CDR3. J is TRBJ1-1 and V is TRBV2; no clear D gene. The CDR3 spans 12 residues. Germline CDR1 SNHLY, CDR2 FYNNEI. The V gene lost 5 bases and the J gene lost 1 base, with 5 bases spanning the gap. In nucleotides, the CDR3 is TGTGCCAGCAGTAGACAGAACACTGAAGCTTTCTTT. Translated: CASSRQNTEAFF.

This clone was seen a handful of times. This chain links TRBV6-5 with TRBJ2-3; 10 bases map to TRBD2. The CDR3 consists of 14 residues. The V segment lost 2 bases and the J segment 5 bases; nucleotides outside the gene matches: 1. The germline V gene encodes CDR1 MNHEY and CDR2 SVGAGI. The CDR3 nucleotides read TGTGCCAGCAGTTACCGACTAGCGGGAGATACGCAGTATTTT. As protein: CASSYRLAGDTQYF.

The V gene is TRBV11-2, the J gene TRBJ2-6; no firm D call. CDR3 length equals 16 residues. V was pared by 1 base and J by 0 bases, with 7 bases between. Germline V gives CDR1 SGHAT, CDR2 FQNNGV. CDR3 in amino acids: CASSLGYSSGANVLTF. The CDR3 region has the DNA TGTGCCAGCAGCTTAGGCTATTCCTCTGGGGCCAACGTCCTGACTTTC. The variable domain in full, completed from reference TRBV11-2 and TRBJ2-6, reads EAGVAQSPRYKIIEKRQSVAFWCNPISGHATLYWYQQILGQGPKLLIQFQNNGVVDDSQLPKDRFSAERLKGVDSTLKIQPAKLEDSAVYLCASSLGYSSGANVLTFGAGSRLTVL.

The chain employs TRBV2 and TRBJ2-7; tentatively, D is TRBD1 (6 bases). From germline, CDR1 is SNHLY and CDR2 FYNNEI. There are 15 residues in the CDR3. Trimming left V 10 bases short and J 5 bases short, with 24 bases between. CDR3 in amino acids: CATRTLGGHTDEQYF. The DNA for the CDR3 is TGTGCCACCAGAACACTAGGGGGACACACCGACGAGCAGTACTTC.

This chain links TRBV19 with TRBJ2-2; 9 positions match TRBD2. The CDR3 is made up of 13 amino acids. The J segment lost 4 bases and the V segment lost 7 bases, leaving 1 base of the junction unmatched. Germline CDR1 is LNHDA and CDR2 is SQIVND (reference sequence). CDR3 in DNA: TGTGCCAGTAAACTAGCGGGCACCGGGGAGCTGTTTTTT. Translating gives CASKLAGTGELFF.

This chain links TRBV7-9 with TRBJ2-7; TRBD1 or TRBD2 may be the D gene (5 bases each). Germline V gene sequence: CDR1 SEHNR, CDR2 FQNEAQ (reference sequence). V lost 2 bases, J lost 6 bases, and 17 bases lay in between. The CDR3 consists of 15 residues. The CDR3 bases are TGTGCCAGCAGCTTAAGTGGGACGGGCCCTCGCGAGCAGTACTTC. This translates into CASSLSGTGPREQYF. Combining the CDR3 with reference TRBV7-9 and TRBJ2-7 gives the whole variable domain DTGVSQNPRHKITKRGQNVTFRCDPISEHNRLYWYRQTLGQGPEFLTYFQNEAQLEKSRLLSDRFSAERPKGSFSTLEIQRTEQGDSAMYLCASSLSGTGPREQYFGPGTRLTVT.